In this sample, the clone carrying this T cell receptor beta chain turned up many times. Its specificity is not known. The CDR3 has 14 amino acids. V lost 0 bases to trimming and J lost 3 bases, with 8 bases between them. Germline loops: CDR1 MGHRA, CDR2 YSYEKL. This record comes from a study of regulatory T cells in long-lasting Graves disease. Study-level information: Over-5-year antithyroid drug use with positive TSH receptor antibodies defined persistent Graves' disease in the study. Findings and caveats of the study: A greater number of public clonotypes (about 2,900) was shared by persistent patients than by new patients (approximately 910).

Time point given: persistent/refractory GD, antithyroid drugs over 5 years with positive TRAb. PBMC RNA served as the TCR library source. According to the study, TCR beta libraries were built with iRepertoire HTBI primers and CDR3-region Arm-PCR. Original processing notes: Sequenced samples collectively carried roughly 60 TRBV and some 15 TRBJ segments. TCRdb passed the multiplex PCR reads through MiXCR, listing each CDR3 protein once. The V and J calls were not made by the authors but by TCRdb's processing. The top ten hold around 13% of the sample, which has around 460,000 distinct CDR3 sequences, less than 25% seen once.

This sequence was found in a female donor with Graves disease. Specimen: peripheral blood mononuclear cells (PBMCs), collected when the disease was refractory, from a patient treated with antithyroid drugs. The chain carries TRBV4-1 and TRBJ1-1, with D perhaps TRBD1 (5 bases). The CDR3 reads CASSQERGYTEAFF. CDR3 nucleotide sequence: TGCGCCAGCAGCCAAGAGCGGGGGTACACTGAAGCTTTCTTT.